These 17 T cell receptor beta chains share one sample of origin, sequenced in a study of human T cells and chemical hapten exposure. Time point here: patch test 1, 2 weeks after DPC sensitization. Treatment noted: therapeutic diphenylcyclopropenone sensitization with weekly scalp DPC. A single record per CDR3 protein comes from TCRdb applying MiXCR to the RACE reads. The profile shows approximately 77,000 distinct CDR3 sequences, approximately 8% of them singletons. The sample was whole blood, taken in connection with sensitization to the hapten diphenylcyclopropenone (DPC). These receptors all come from a woman between 25 and 40 years old with alopecia areata. Some clones in this sample may be carry-over from other donors' samples.

This clonotype came up many times. The gene calls are TRBV30 and TRBJ1-1; 7 bases fit TRBD1. Germline CDR1 and CDR2: GTSNPN and SVGIG (reference sequence). V was clipped by 0 bases and J by 5 bases; unmatched bases: 3. This CDR3 is built from 13 residues. CDR3 bases: TGTGCCTGGAGTGTACAGGGGAGAACTGAAGCTTTCTTT. Translated: CAWSVQGRTEAFF.

The sample holds a few counts of this clonotype. The V gene is TRBV3-1, the J gene TRBJ2-1; D is ambiguous. V gave up 4 bases and J gave up 7 bases, with 5 bases separating them. The CDR3 covers 11 residues. In germline, CDR1 is LGHDT, CDR2 YNNKEL (reference sequence). In nucleotides, the CDR3 is TGTGCCAGCAGCCGAGCGAATGAGCAGTTCTTC. The encoded protein is CASSRANEQFF.

This clonotype was seen at least ten times. V is TRBV29-1 and J is TRBJ2-1; tentative D call: TRBD1 (5 bases). Trimming took off 7 bases at V and 10 bases at J, with 11 bases between the two ends. The CDR3 has 10 amino acids. CDR1 is SQVTM and CDR2 is ANQGSEA in the germline V gene. The CDR3 sequence is CSAAAGEQFF. The CDR3 DNA is TGCAGCGCCGCAGCAGGGGAGCAGTTCTTC.

This clonotype was picked up many times. The V gene is TRBV7-8, the J gene TRBJ2-5, with D tentatively TRBD1 (5 bases). The ends were cut back, 1 base at V and 4 bases at J, with 13 bases in the middle. The CDR3 runs 15 residues. The germline gives CDR1 SGHVS, CDR2 FQNEAQ. In nucleotides, the CDR3 is TGTGCCAGCAGCTTAGAGTTACAGGTCCGAGAGACCCAGTACTTC. Translating it yields CASSLELQVRETQYF.

This clonotype occurred a few times. This chain links TRBV20-1 with TRBJ2-4, with 8 nucleotides matching TRBD1. This CDR3 has 15 amino acids. With V trimmed by 3 bases and J by 8 bases, 12 bases remained unmatched. CDR1 and CDR2 from the germline V gene are DFQATT and SNEGSKA (reference sequence). The DNA for the CDR3 is TGCAGTGCTAGTCCTCCCCAGGGGGCGCGGGACATTCAGTACTTC. It translates to CSASPPQGARDIQYF.

There are many counts of this clonotype. The V and J genes are TRBV7-9 and TRBJ2-2; TRBD1 agrees at 9 bases. V dropped 6 bases and J dropped 2; count of bases not matched to a gene: 1. Looked up from germline, CDR1 is SEHNR and CDR2 is FQNEAQ (reference sequence). This CDR3 has 14 residues. The CDR3 DNA reads TGTGCCAGCAGGGACAGGGGTAACACCGGGGAGCTGTTTTTT. Translated, it gives CASRDRGNTGELFF.

The rearrangement uses TRBV2 and TRBJ1-1, with unresolved D. In germline, CDR1 is SNHLY, CDR2 FYNNEI. The CDR3 has 12 residues. Trimming cost V 3 bases and J 3 bases, with 5 bases left between them. DNA of the CDR3: TGTGCCAGCAGTGATATAGACACTGAAGCTTTCTTT. Amino acids: CASSDIDTEAFF.

This clonotype has just a few counts. This chain uses TRBV12-3 or TRBV12-4 with TRBJ1-1; 11 nucleotides align to TRBD1. With V trimmed by 6 bases and J by 3 bases, 6 bases remained unmatched. The CDR3 runs to 15 residues. The CDR3 DNA reads TGTGCCAGCAGCCCAACGGGACAGGGGGACACTGAAGCTTTCTTT. Translating it yields CASSPTGQGDTEAFF.

This clonotype was recorded at least ten times. V and J are TRBV6-1 and TRBJ1-5; 7 nucleotides align to TRBD1. CDR3 size: 16 residues. Germline assignment: CDR1 MNHNS and CDR2 SASEGT. V gave up 6 bases and J gave up 0 bases; unmatched junction bases: 8. The CDR3 here is CASSRMGQLSNQPQHF. CDR3 DNA sequence: TGTGCCAGCAGCCGAATGGGACAGCTTAGCAATCAGCCCCAGCATTTT.

This clonotype was picked up a small number of times. The V call is TRBV5-1, the J call TRBJ1-1, with unresolved D. In germline, CDR1 is SGHRS, CDR2 YFSETQ. V lost 8 bases, J lost 1 base, and 12 bases lay in between. This CDR3 region has 13 residues. CDR3: CASSRAANTEAFF. The CDR3 nucleotides read TGCGCCAGTTCAAGGGCGGCGAACACTGAAGCTTTCTTT.

Written as DNA, the CDR3 is TGTGCCAGCTCACTCATTGAGGGTGCCATGAACACTGAAGCTTTCTTT. This translates into CASSLIEGAMNTEAFF. This chain uses TRBV18 with TRBJ1-1, with unresolved D. Between the trimmed V and J ends, which lost 4 bases and 0 bases, there was a span of 15 bases. The CDR3 runs to 16 residues. Per the germline V gene, CDR1 is KGHSH and CDR2 is LQKENI. Looking up the rest from reference TRBV18 and TRBJ1-1 gives the full variable domain: NAGVMQNPRHLVRRRGQEARLRCSPMKGHSHVYWYRQLPEEGLKFMVYLQKENIIDESGMPKERFSAEFPKEGPSILRIQQVVRGDSAAYFCASSLIEGAMNTEAFFGQGTRLTVV.

This clonotype was observed at least ten times. The chain links TRBV20-1 to TRBJ2-7; TRBD1 might be the D (6 bases). The CDR3 totals 13 residues. Trimming shortened V by 2 bases and J by 6 bases, and 14 bases separated the two germline ends. Germline CDR1 DFQATT, CDR2 SNEGSKA (reference sequence). The CDR3 bases are TGCAGTGCTAGAACCCCTGGACAGCCCGAGCAGTACTTC. This sequence encodes CSARTPGQPEQYF.

Many counts were recorded for this clonotype. The chain links TRBV20-1 to TRBJ2-7; 11 bases align to TRBD2. Per germline, CDR1 DFQATT and CDR2 SNEGSKA (reference sequence). The CDR3 contains 13 residues. The J segment lost 4 bases and the V segment lost 5 bases, leaving 4 bases of the junction unmatched. The CDR3 region is CSAATSGRYEQYF. In nucleotides, the CDR3 is TGCAGTGCTGCAACTAGCGGGAGATACGAGCAGTACTTC.

This clonotype showed up just a few times. The chain has TRBV29-1 and TRBJ2-5, with TRBD2 as a possible D gene (6 bases). This CDR3 region has 11 residues. Germline V gene data show CDR1 as SQVTM and CDR2 as ANQGSEA. Trimming shortened V by 7 bases and J by 7 bases, and 13 bases separated the two germline ends. The CDR3 coding sequence is TGCAGCGCTTGGGAGGTAGTGACCCAGTACTTC. Translation gives CSAWEVVTQYF.

This clonotype has just a few counts. The chain links TRBV7-3 to TRBJ2-2; D unclear. CDR1 is SGHTA and CDR2 is FQGTGA in the germline V gene. The CDR3 runs 15 residues. The V end was cut by 4 bases, the J end by 6 bases, with 15 bases between. The CDR3 protein is CASSSLIGVSGELFF. The CDR3 region has the DNA TGTGCCAGCAGCTCCCTAATTGGTGTCTCCGGGGAGCTGTTTTTT. The full variable domain, with the rest looked up from reference TRBV7-3 and TRBJ2-2, is GAGVSQTPSNKVTEKGKYVELRCDPISGHTALYWYRQSLGQGPEFLIYFQGTGAADDSGLPNDRFFAVRPEGSVSTLKIQRTERGDSAVYLCASSSLIGVSGELFFGEGSRLTVL.

This clonotype was detected ten times or more. V usage is TRBV29-1 and J usage is TRBJ2-1; no reliable D call. The CDR3 covers 13 residues. Trimming cost V 0 bases and J 6 bases, with 9 bases left between them. Per germline, CDR1 SQVTM and CDR2 ANQGSEA. The CDR3 region has the DNA TGCAGCGTTGAAGAAGGGTACGGCAATGAGCAGTTCTTC. The encoded protein is CSVEEGYGNEQFF.

This clonotype has ten or more counts. The rearrangement uses TRBV25-1 and TRBJ1-2; D possibly corresponds to TRBD1 (6 bases). Germline loops: CDR1 MGHDK, CDR2 SYGVNS. The CDR3 extends over 13 amino acids. Trimming cost V 5 bases and J 6 bases, with 13 bases left between them. CDR3 region: CASSWAGANGYTF. As DNA, the CDR3 is TGTGCCAGCAGTTGGGCAGGGGCCAATGGCTACACCTTC.